This TCR beta chain was recorded in a study of CD8+ T cells in alopecia areata. Background on the study: Tofacitinib was taken orally by treated patients, and the dose was 5 to 10 mg twice daily. Scalp area affected, as a percentage, set the severity score of treated patients. Study outcomes and limitations: Researchers report lesional scalp, most notably alopecia totalis/universalis, outstripped normal scalp in clonality.

TCR sequencing used cDNA made by reverse transcription of extracted RNA. Here immunoSEQ multiplex PCR was the method, and the copy in TCRdb shows in-frame clones only, minus some. Among approximately 150,000 clones listed, around 83% were seen once. V lost 1 base and J 0 bases, leaving 7 bases between the germline ends. CDR1 is SGHVS, CDR2 FNYEAQ, per germline. The CDR3 extends over 15 amino acids. Indicated treatment: oral pan-JAK inhibitor, 5-10 mg twice daily. Lesional scalp punch biopsies and peripheral blood were collected from alopecia areata patients. As regards this clone: Its antigen is not identified.

This specimen consisted of CD8+ T cells sorted from blood, obtained at week 4, from a patient treated with tofacitinib. The V gene is TRBV7-6, the J gene TRBJ2-1; no firm D call. This TCR was recovered from a human donor with alopecia areata. CDR3 sequence reads: CASSLGTSSYNEQFF. The DNA for the CDR3 is TGTGCCAGCAGCTTAGGGACCAGCTCCTACAATGAGCAGTTCTTC. The full variable domain, completed using reference TRBV7-6 and TRBJ2-1, is GAGVSQSPRYKVTKRGQDVALRCDPISGHVSLYWYRQALGQGPEFLTYFNYEAQQDKSGLPNDRFSAERPEGSISTLTIQRTEQRDSAMYRCASSLGTSSYNEQFFGPGTRLTVL.